This T cell receptor (beta chain) was observed in a study of blood T cell repertoires in COVID-19 (dated by TCRdb to the early 2020s). In terms of the full investigation: Collaborator samples came from the United States, Italy and Spain and covered acute and convalescent phases of COVID-19. The prospective study material was composed of cDNA or gDNA derived from T cells, B-cell-depleted T cells, or PBMCs. The dataset comprised deeply sampled blood TCRbeta repertoires from subjects exposed to, actively infected with, or recovered from COVID-19. The repertoires were made available in a free public database intended to serve as a resource for research on the immune response to SARS-CoV-2. Where available, HLA class I and class II types were taken from metadata supplied by the sample provider and were not determined by assay-based typing. The samples were drawn from two sources: the first 160 participants of the ongoing ImmuneRACE study, and 1,000 to 1,500 subjects contributed by 6 global collaborators. The sample metadata nearly always contained a de-identified subject ID, COVID-19 status, age in years and sex.

Whole blood was collected in K2EDTA tubes by collaborating institutions according to the institutions' own protocols. For TCRbeta analysis, collaborators shipped samples in one of three forms: frozen whole blood, isolated PBMCs, or DNA extracted from either of those sample types. For this clone: Its antigen target is currently unknown. Qualities for individual bases were not recorded, and no much larger clone is one base off.

The paper's findings and limits, for the study overall: Clinical and demographic metadata were provided uncurated, with the amount varying by source and participant.

TCRbeta CDR3 regions were amplified from genomic DNA using the immunoSEQ Assay, a bias-controlled multiplex PCR. In the paper's pipeline: Nucleated cell counts per sample were estimated from amplification of reference gene primers within the assay. To quantify the absolute abundance of each unique TCRbeta CDR3 rearrangement, sequence reads were collapsed and filtered. For each sample, productive Simpson clonality was calculated as the square root of Simpson's diversity index across productive rearrangements. The immuneACCESS repertoire file appears here via TCRdb, limited to in-frame rearrangements. These files lack a portion of the clones; in checked studies, under half of the deficit traces to unresolved V genes, and the cause of the others is not known. Clone size and V and J calls were adopted from that table, with D and trimming inferred from the DNA. The sample table lists roughly 160,000 clones, roughly 84% of them with a count of one. The ten largest account for approximately 0.99% of the sample.

The junction shows trimming of 5 bases on V and 4 bases on J, and the gene matches do not reach 3 bases of it. CDR1 and CDR2 were assigned from the germline V gene as SGHVS and FNYEAQ. The CDR3 measures 14 amino acids from cysteine to phenylalanine. Only CDR3 DNA is held: 42 bases, read in frame from base 1. The source is a man between 40 and 49 years old with acute or convalescent COVID-19. The sample taken for sequencing was peripheral blood. The chain is encoded by TRBV7-6 joined to TRBJ1-1; 11 junctional bases match TRBD1. The sequenced DNA: TGTGCCAGCAGCCCTGGGACAGGGGGCACTGAAGCTTTCTTT. It translates to CASSPGTGGTEAFF.